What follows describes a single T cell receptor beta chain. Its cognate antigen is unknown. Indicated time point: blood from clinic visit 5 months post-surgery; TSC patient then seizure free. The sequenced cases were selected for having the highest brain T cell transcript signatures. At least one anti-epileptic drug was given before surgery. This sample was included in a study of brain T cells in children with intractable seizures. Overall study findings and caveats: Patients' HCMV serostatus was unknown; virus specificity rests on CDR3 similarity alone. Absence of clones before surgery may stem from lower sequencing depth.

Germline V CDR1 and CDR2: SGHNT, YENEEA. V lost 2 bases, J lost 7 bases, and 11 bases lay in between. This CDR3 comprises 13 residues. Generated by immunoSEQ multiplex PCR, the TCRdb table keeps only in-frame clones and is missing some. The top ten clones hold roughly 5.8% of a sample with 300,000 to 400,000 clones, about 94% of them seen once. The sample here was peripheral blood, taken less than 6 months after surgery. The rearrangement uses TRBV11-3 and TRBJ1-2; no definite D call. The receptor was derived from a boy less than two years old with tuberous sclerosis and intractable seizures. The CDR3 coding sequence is TGTGCCAGCAGCTTATTTCCCCGGGGTGGCTACACCTTC. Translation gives CASSLFPRGGYTF.